This T cell receptor (beta chain) came from a study of T cells in Graves' hyperthyroidism and ophthalmopathy. With 5 bases clipped from V and 4 bases from J, the junction kept 13 bases outside the gene matches. This CDR3 comprises 17 residues. Germline CDR1 and CDR2: SGHTA and FQGTGA. RNA transcripts provided the source from which TCR beta CDR3 regions were amplified. When the TCR CDR3 underwent first-round RT-PCR, the HTBI primer set was used. TCRdb recomputed calls from the multiplex PCR reads with MiXCR, one row per CDR3 protein. The sample records 500,000 to 800,000 distinct CDR3 sequences, less than 45% being singletons. Overall study results and limits: In blood, most of the thyroid clonotypes expanded above 0.001 were also present. With a median lead of around 6.7 months before onset, the model predicted ophthalmopathy. Stable hyperthyroidism was separated from ophthalmopathy by a model based on 13 V-J features.

A word on this clonotype: Its cognate antigen is unknown.

The sequenced sample consisted of peripheral blood or thyroid tissue (not recorded which). This receptor was obtained from an adult man with Graves' disease, either hyperthyroidism or ophthalmopathy (not recorded which). This chain connects TRBV7-3 to TRBJ2-7; 11 nucleotides match TRBD1. The CDR3 coding sequence is TGTGCCAGCAGCCAAGTAAGGTCCGGACAGGGGGCATACGAGCAGTACTTC. Its translation is CASSQVRSGQGAYEQYF. The full variable domain, in which reference TRBV7-3 and TRBJ2-7 provide the parts outside the CDR3, is GAGVSQTPSNKVTEKGKYVELRCDPISGHTALYWYRQSLGQGPEFLIYFQGTGAADDSGLPNDRFFAVRPEGSVSTLKIQRTERGDSAVYLCASSQVRSGQGAYEQYFGPGTRLTVT.